This TCR beta chain was observed in a study of blood T cell repertoires in COVID-19. As processed by the authors: Quantification of nucleated cells was approximated via reference gene primer amplification. The assay was immunoSEQ multiplex PCR, and TCRdb's table has in-frame clones only and misses some. Clonal size and the V and J genes are those of that table, whereas D and trimming came from the DNA. This table holds 140,000 to 150,000 clones, 80% to 90% found once. This clone occurred once. Germline CDR1 and CDR2: SGHKS and YYEKEE (reference sequence). Trimming took off 1 base at V and 1 base at J, with 8 bases between the two ends. The CDR3 spans 14 residues.

The chain combines TRBV5-5 with TRBJ2-5, with D possibly being TRBD2 (5 bases). This clonotype originated in a woman aged 55 to 70 with active COVID-19. The sample taken for sequencing was peripheral blood. The CDR3 sequence is CASSLIAGQETQYF. For the CDR3, the DNA is TGTGCCAGCAGCTTGATCGCGGGCCAAGAGACCCAGTACTTC.